This T cell receptor beta chain was sequenced in a study of OX40 agonist ivuxolimab in advanced cancers. Study-wide background: Three patients showed partial responses: one hepatocellular carcinoma and two cutaneous melanoma cases. Broader study findings: By week 6 at 0.1 to 3.0 mg/kg, blood CD4+ and CD8+ T cells had expanded clonally.

Produced via immunoSEQ multiplex PCR; TCRdb's table is partial and in-frame only. The sample yields around 65,000 clones, approximately 91% seen once. The CDR3 contains 14 residues. The V and J ends lost 3 bases and 8 bases, in that order; junction bases with no gene match: 6. Germline V gene data show CDR1 as LNHDA and CDR2 as SQIVND (reference sequence). In regard to this clone: What it binds is not known.

The sequence derives from an adult with an advanced solid tumor such as melanoma, head and neck, liver or kidney cancer. Specimen: CD4+ or CD8+ T cells sorted from blood, collected in a trial of the OX40 agonist ivuxolimab. The J gene is TRBJ1-4, the V gene TRBV19; 7 bases fit TRBD1. For the CDR3, the DNA is TGTGCCAGTAGTATGAACAGGGGTATAGAAAAACTGTTTTTT. This sequence encodes CASSMNRGIEKLFF. Combining the CDR3 with reference TRBV19 and TRBJ1-4 gives the whole variable domain DGGITQSPKYLFRKEGQNVTLSCEQNLNHDAMYWYRQDPGQGLRLIYYSQIVNDFQKGDIAEGYSVSREKKESFPLTVTSAQKNPTAFYLCASSMNRGIEKLFFGSGTQLSVL.